The clone carrying this T cell receptor beta chain was picked up a small number of times. This sample was included in a study of blood T cell repertoires in COVID-19. Study summary: Specimens from acute and convalescent COVID-19 originated in the United States, Italy and Spain. PBMCs, B-cell-depleted T cells, or T cells were the source of the cDNA or gDNA that made up the material.

As handled by the study authors: Estimation of nucleated cell counts was performed using reference gene primer amplification. Assay: immunoSEQ multiplex PCR; the TCRdb copy retains only in-frame clones and omits some. Clone size and V and J calls were adopted from that table, with D and trimming inferred from the DNA. The sample includes some 80,000 clones, 79% of them seen just once. Sequenced sample: peripheral blood. The TCR was taken from a woman older than 75 with active or convalescent COVID-19.

CDR3 nucleotide sequence: TGTGCCAGCAGCCCCGGGACTAGCTTCACCGGGGAGCTGTTTTTT. Amino acids: CASSPGTSFTGELFF. This chain connects TRBV11-3 to TRBJ2-2; 9 bases align to TRBD2. The CDR3 runs 15 residues. With V trimmed by 5 bases and J by 4 bases, 5 bases remained unmatched. Germline CDR1 SGHNT, CDR2 YENEEA.